This T cell receptor (beta chain) was recovered during a study of a mutant IDH1 vaccine in newly diagnosed glioma. Across the whole study: Before enrollment, the patients had been treated with radiotherapy alone, temozolomide alone, or both together. Most of them had received both. Week 35 held visit V12, while week 47 held visit V13.

The time point was: week 35, safety follow-up. Each dose delivered 300 ug of mutant IDH1 20-mer peptide subcutaneously with imiquimod. Comment on this clone: The antigen is not known.

Sequenced by immunoSEQ multiplex PCR; TCRdb stores in-frame clones only, minus some. The table has approximately 41,000 clones, roughly nine tenths seen once. Trimming removed 2 bases from V and 6 bases from J, with 13 bases in between. Germline loops: CDR1 MNHEY, CDR2 SVGAGI. The CDR3 length is 15 residues. The specimen was PBMCs, collected from a glioma patient whose treatment included an IDH1 peptide vaccine. The receptor was isolated from a man between 35 and 55 years old with glioma. The rearrangement joins TRBV6-5 to TRBJ1-4; D is unclear. CDR3 DNA: TGTGCCAGCAGTTACACCGGCCTAATGGATGAAAAACTGTTTTTT. It encodes CASSYTGLMDEKLFF.